The clone carrying this TCR beta chain was detected many times. TCRdb used MiXCR to reprocess the RT-PCR reads, holding one entry per CDR3 protein. In the table there are roughly 620,000 distinct CDR3 sequences, roughly 10% of which are singletons. The data derive from a study of response to subunit inactivated influenza vaccine. The V end was cut by 3 bases, the J end by 8 bases, with 8 bases between. Germline V gene sequence: CDR1 LGHDT, CDR2 YNNKEL (reference sequence). The CDR3 has 12 amino acids. The same sample was also studied in work on T cells expressing NK-cell markers. That paper adds: The cDNA for TCR beta came from 5'RACE template switching with UMIs.

This material consisted of PBMCs from blood, taken on the day of vaccination. The sequence came from a man aged 50-59 years who received an inactivated influenza vaccine. The chain links TRBV3-1 to TRBJ2-4, with unresolved D. CDR3: CASSHGGDIQYF. The CDR3 DNA is TGTGCCAGCAGCCATGGTGGCGACATTCAGTACTTC.